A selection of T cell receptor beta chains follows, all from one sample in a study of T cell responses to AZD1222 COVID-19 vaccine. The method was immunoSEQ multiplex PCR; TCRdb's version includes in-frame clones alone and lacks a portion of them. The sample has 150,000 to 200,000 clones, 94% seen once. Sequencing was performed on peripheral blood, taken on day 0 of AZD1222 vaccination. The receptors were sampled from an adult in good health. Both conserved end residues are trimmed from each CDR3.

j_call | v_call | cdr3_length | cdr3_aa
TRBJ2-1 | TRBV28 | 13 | ASSLDVGGTLEQF
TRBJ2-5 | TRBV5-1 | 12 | ASSPSFLTETQY
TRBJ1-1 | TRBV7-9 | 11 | ASSMGRFTEAF
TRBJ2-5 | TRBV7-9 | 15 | ASSLGSGTGVQETQY
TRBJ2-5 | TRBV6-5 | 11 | ATYRDRQETQY
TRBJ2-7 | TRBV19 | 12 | ASSAGRHSYEQY
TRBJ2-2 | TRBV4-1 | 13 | ASSQEVPATGELF
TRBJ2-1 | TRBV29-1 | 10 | SVEADEMWQF
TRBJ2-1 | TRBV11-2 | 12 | ASSMGLAPNEQF
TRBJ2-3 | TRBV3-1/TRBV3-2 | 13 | ASSYRDIRTDTQY
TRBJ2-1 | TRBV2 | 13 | ANQQGTSTDGEQF
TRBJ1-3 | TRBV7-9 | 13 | ASSAGQALGNTIY
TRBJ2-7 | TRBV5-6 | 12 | ASSDPGQSYEQY
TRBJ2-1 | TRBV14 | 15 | ASSQDRGLLVYNEQF
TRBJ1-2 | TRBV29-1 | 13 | SVYSAGRANYGYT
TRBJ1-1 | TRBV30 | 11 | AWTPLQNTEAF
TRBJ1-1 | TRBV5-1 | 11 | ASSWTLNTEAF
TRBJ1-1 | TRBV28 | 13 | ASSRTGQGYTEAF
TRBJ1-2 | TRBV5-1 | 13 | ASSEPGQGQRGYT
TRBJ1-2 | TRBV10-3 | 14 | AISEVWTDTGTGYT
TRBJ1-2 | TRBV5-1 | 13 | ASSLEDRGLGGYT
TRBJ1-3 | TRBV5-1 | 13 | ASSPNPELRNTIY
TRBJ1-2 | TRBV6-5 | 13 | ASSYSAGEAYGYT
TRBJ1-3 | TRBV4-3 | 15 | ASSQDAAADSGNTIY
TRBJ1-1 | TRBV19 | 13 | ASSNRQGVRTEAF
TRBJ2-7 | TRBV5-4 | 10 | ASSLLGNEQY
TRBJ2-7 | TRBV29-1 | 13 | SVELISGSLGEQY
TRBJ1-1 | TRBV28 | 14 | ASSGQSPRLSSEAF
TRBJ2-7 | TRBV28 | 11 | ASNQGQFYEQY
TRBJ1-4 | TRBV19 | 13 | ASSIRPVLDEKLF
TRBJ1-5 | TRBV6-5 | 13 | ASNQAEEGGQPQH
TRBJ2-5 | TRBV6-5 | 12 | ASTPGLAGATQY
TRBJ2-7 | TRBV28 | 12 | ASRSDTFRHEQY
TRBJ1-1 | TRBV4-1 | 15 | ASSQDSLGPLNTEAF
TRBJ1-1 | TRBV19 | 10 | ASSIAQGEAF
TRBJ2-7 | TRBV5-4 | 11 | ASSLGVSYEQY
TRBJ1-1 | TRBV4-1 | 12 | ASSPRTAYTEAF
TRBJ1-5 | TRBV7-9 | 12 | ASSSGKANQPQH
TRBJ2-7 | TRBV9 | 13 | ASSARSGRSYEQY
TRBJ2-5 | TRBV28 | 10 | ASNLGQETQY
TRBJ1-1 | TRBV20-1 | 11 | SASSTVNTEAF
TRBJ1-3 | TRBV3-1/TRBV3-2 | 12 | ASSQEGSGNTIY
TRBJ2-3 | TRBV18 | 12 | ASSKQGETDTQY
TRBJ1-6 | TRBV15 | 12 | ATSRDQGNSPLH